These T cell receptor beta chains were read from a single sample in a study of cytomegalovirus exposure and HLA in healthy donors. Method: immunoSEQ multiplex PCR; TCRdb's copy keeps in-frame clones and lacks some. The sample includes tens of thousands of clones, approximately 88% of them seen just once. Sequenced material: PBMCs. All receptors come from a man aged 18 to 35 in good health and CMV-seronegative. Each CDR3 is given with its conserved first and last residue. The order of the fields is D gene, V gene, clone size, J gene, CDR3 protein, CDR3 DNA. A D gene is named only where the DNA matches it firmly. Size is stated for part of the rows, as once, few or many counts, or as a class when the clone is expanded.

d_gene: NA; v_gene: TRBV14; abundance: NA; j_gene: TRBJ1-1; CDR3aa: CASSQVQGHTEAFF; CDR3nt: TGTGCCAGCAGCCAAGTTCAGGGTCACACTGAAGCTTTCTTT
d_gene: TRBD2; v_gene: TRBV7-2; abundance: NA; j_gene: TRBJ2-3; CDR3aa: CASSFRAGGPGDTQYF; CDR3nt: TGTGCCAGCAGCTTCCGAGCGGGAGGGCCGGGAGATACGCAGTATTTT
d_gene: TRBD1; v_gene: TRBV6-5; abundance: once; j_gene: TRBJ1-1; CDR3aa: CASRSQGWGNTEAFF; CDR3nt: TGTGCCAGCAGATCACAGGGGTGGGGGAACACTGAAGCTTTCTTT
d_gene: NA; v_gene: TRBV10-1; abundance: NA; j_gene: TRBJ2-1; CDR3aa: CASSSSGFAYNEQFF; CDR3nt: NA
d_gene: NA; v_gene: TRBV5-1; abundance: NA; j_gene: TRBJ1-5; CDR3aa: CASSLGQSNQPQHF; CDR3nt: TGCGCCAGCAGCTTGGGACAAAGCAATCAGCCCCAGCATTTT
d_gene: NA; v_gene: TRBV6-4; abundance: NA; j_gene: TRBJ2-1; CDR3aa: CASSDGPHPSNEQFF; CDR3nt: TGTGCCAGCAGTGATGGGCCCCACCCATCCAATGAGCAGTTCTTC
d_gene: TRBD1; v_gene: TRBV28; abundance: NA; j_gene: TRBJ1-4; CDR3aa: CASRQGGNEKLFF; CDR3nt: TGTGCCAGCCGACAGGGGGGGAATGAAAAACTGTTTTTT
d_gene: NA; v_gene: TRBV30; abundance: few; j_gene: TRBJ2-7; CDR3aa: CAWKVSGHYEQYF; CDR3nt: TGTGCCTGGAAGGTTTCAGGACACTACGAGCAGTACTTC
d_gene: NA; v_gene: TRBV5-1; abundance: once; j_gene: TRBJ1-2; CDR3aa: CASSLFPQDGYTF; CDR3nt: TGCGCCAGCAGCTTGTTTCCACAGGATGGCTACACCTTC
d_gene: NA; v_gene: TRBV4-1; abundance: NA; j_gene: TRBJ1-2; CDR3aa: CASSQVSEVLNYGYTF; CDR3nt: TGCGCCAGCAGCCAAGTGTCCGAGGTTCTAAACTATGGCTACACCTTC
d_gene: TRBD1; v_gene: TRBV2; abundance: NA; j_gene: TRBJ2-3; CDR3aa: CASRTSPGQGIDTQYF; CDR3nt: TGTGCCAGCAGGACCTCACCGGGACAGGGCATAGATACGCAGTATTTT
d_gene: TRBD2; v_gene: TRBV7-7; abundance: once; j_gene: TRBJ2-7; CDR3aa: CASSPKAGAAEQYF; CDR3nt: TGTGCTAGCAGCCCTAAAGCGGGAGCTGCCGAGCAGTACTTC
d_gene: NA; v_gene: TRBV6-6; abundance: few; j_gene: TRBJ1-1; CDR3aa: CASTTGPTEAFF; CDR3nt: TGTGCCAGCACCACAGGGCCCACTGAAGCTTTCTTT
d_gene: NA; v_gene: TRBV20-1; abundance: NA; j_gene: TRBJ2-1; CDR3aa: CSAIKQRGQFF; CDR3nt: TGCAGTGCTATTAAGCAGCGTGGGCAGTTCTTC
d_gene: TRBD2; v_gene: TRBV6-6; abundance: NA; j_gene: TRBJ2-3; CDR3aa: CASSYLLAGGLDTQYF; CDR3nt: TGTGCCAGCAGTTACCTACTAGCGGGAGGGCTTGATACGCAGTATTTT
d_gene: NA; v_gene: TRBV28; abundance: NA; j_gene: TRBJ1-1; CDR3aa: CASSSLEDMNTEAFF; CDR3nt: TGTGCCAGCAGTTCATTAGAAGATATGAACACTGAAGCTTTCTTT
d_gene: TRBD2; v_gene: TRBV29-1; abundance: NA; j_gene: TRBJ2-6; CDR3aa: CSVRGGAGANVLTF; CDR3nt: TGCAGCGTCCGGGGGGGAGCTGGGGCCAACGTCCTGACTTTC
d_gene: TRBD2; v_gene: TRBV7-3; abundance: NA; j_gene: TRBJ2-3; CDR3aa: CASSLSSVGGTDTQYF; CDR3nt: TGTGCCAGCAGCTTAAGTTCGGTGGGGGGGACAGATACGCAGTATTTT
d_gene: NA; v_gene: TRBV6-1; abundance: NA; j_gene: TRBJ1-2; CDR3aa: CAADGRGSGYTF; CDR3nt: TGTGCCGCCGATGGCAGGGGAAGTGGCTACACCTTC
d_gene: NA; v_gene: TRBV2; abundance: NA; j_gene: TRBJ1-1; CDR3aa: CASSLHGTRVEAFF; CDR3nt: TGTGCCAGCAGCCTGCATGGCACCAGGGTAGAAGCTTTCTTT
d_gene: NA; v_gene: TRBV7-2; abundance: NA; j_gene: TRBJ2-1; CDR3aa: CASSLTPGVFNEQFF; CDR3nt: TGTGCCAGCAGCTTAACCCCAGGGGTTTTCAATGAGCAGTTCTTC
d_gene: TRBD1; v_gene: TRBV28; abundance: NA; j_gene: TRBJ2-3; CDR3aa: CASSFRVAGTGVPDTQYF; CDR3nt: TGTGCCAGCAGTTTCCGCGTCGCGGGGACAGGGGTCCCAGATACGCAGTATTTT
d_gene: NA; v_gene: TRBV7-9; abundance: NA; j_gene: TRBJ2-5; CDR3aa: CASSPLGGETQYF; CDR3nt: TGTGCCAGCAGCCCACTAGGAGGCGAGACCCAGTACTTC
d_gene: NA; v_gene: TRBV2; abundance: few; j_gene: TRBJ2-3; CDR3aa: CASTPQRISTDTQYF; CDR3nt: TGTGCCAGCACGCCCCAGCGGATAAGCACAGATACGCAGTATTTT
d_gene: NA; v_gene: TRBV27; abundance: NA; j_gene: TRBJ2-4; CDR3aa: CASAPPGKLAKNIQYF; CDR3nt: TGTGCCAGCGCCCCCCCGGGAAAACTAGCCAAAAACATTCAGTACTTC
d_gene: TRBD1; v_gene: TRBV25-1; abundance: NA; j_gene: TRBJ1-1; CDR3aa: CASQGQENTEAFF; CDR3nt: TGTGCCAGCCAAGGACAGGAGAACACTGAAGCTTTCTTT
d_gene: TRBD1; v_gene: TRBV7-2; abundance: NA; j_gene: TRBJ2-2; CDR3aa: CASRQGFGELFF; CDR3nt: TGTGCCAGCAGACAGGGGTTCGGGGAGCTGTTTTTT
d_gene: NA; v_gene: TRBV12-2; abundance: once; j_gene: TRBJ2-7; CDR3aa: CASRSHTSGRNSYEQYF; CDR3nt: TGTGCAAGTCGCTCCCACACTAGCGGGAGGAACTCCTACGAGCAGTACTTC
d_gene: TRBD2; v_gene: TRBV9; abundance: once; j_gene: TRBJ2-7; CDR3aa: CASSDTSGRALAEQYF; CDR3nt: TGTGCCAGCAGCGACACTAGCGGGAGGGCCTTGGCCGAGCAGTACTTC
d_gene: NA; v_gene: TRBV10-1; abundance: NA; j_gene: TRBJ2-1; CDR3aa: CASSPQGRKWNEQFF; CDR3nt: TGCGCCAGCAGTCCCCAGGGGAGAAAATGGAATGAGCAGTTCTTC
d_gene: TRBD1; v_gene: TRBV30; abundance: NA; j_gene: TRBJ2-6; CDR3aa: CAWSVKGGGRGGANVLTF; CDR3nt: TGTGCCTGGAGTGTAAAAGGGGGCGGACGAGGTGGGGCCAACGTCCTGACTTTC
d_gene: TRBD1; v_gene: TRBV7-9; abundance: NA; j_gene: TRBJ1-4; CDR3aa: CASSYPGQGDEKLFF; CDR3nt: TGTGCCAGCAGCTACCCGGGACAGGGAGATGAAAAACTGTTTTTT
d_gene: NA; v_gene: TRBV10-3; abundance: NA; j_gene: TRBJ1-3; CDR3aa: CAIRDSESSGNTIYF; CDR3nt: TGTGCCATCAGGGACTCAGAGAGCTCTGGAAACACCATATATTTT
d_gene: NA; v_gene: TRBV13; abundance: NA; j_gene: TRBJ2-7; CDR3aa: CASRNGQSYEQYF; CDR3nt: TGTGCCAGTCGAAACGGACAGTCCTACGAGCAGTACTTC
d_gene: TRBD1; v_gene: TRBV15; abundance: NA; j_gene: TRBJ2-7; CDR3aa: CATSRGTGGYEQYF; CDR3nt: TGTGCCACCAGCAGAGGGACAGGGGGGTACGAGCAGTACTTC
d_gene: TRBD2; v_gene: TRBV6-5; abundance: few; j_gene: TRBJ2-1; CDR3aa: CASRMTSINEQFF; CDR3nt: TGTGCCAGCAGAATGACTAGCATCAATGAGCAGTTCTTC
d_gene: TRBD1; v_gene: TRBV9; abundance: NA; j_gene: TRBJ2-7; CDR3aa: CASSPKGQVYEQYF; CDR3nt: TGTGCCAGCAGCCCGAAGGGACAGGTCTACGAGCAGTACTTC
d_gene: NA; v_gene: TRBV28; abundance: few; j_gene: TRBJ2-7; CDR3aa: CASRVTGPDKQYF; CDR3nt: TGTGCCAGCAGGGTTACAGGGCCAGACAAGCAGTACTTC
d_gene: TRBD1; v_gene: TRBV2; abundance: once; j_gene: TRBJ2-7; CDR3aa: CASSENRGLYEQYF; CDR3nt: TGTGCCAGCAGTGAAAACAGGGGGCTCTACGAGCAGTACTTC
d_gene: NA; v_gene: TRBV10-3; abundance: NA; j_gene: TRBJ1-1; CDR3aa: CAISVQKNTEAFF; CDR3nt: TGTGCCATCAGTGTACAGAAGAACACTGAAGCTTTCTTT
d_gene: TRBD1; v_gene: TRBV4-1; abundance: NA; j_gene: TRBJ2-7; CDR3aa: CASSPGQGPSYEQYF; CDR3nt: TGCGCCAGCAGCCCAGGACAGGGGCCGTCCTACGAGCAGTACTTC
d_gene: TRBD2; v_gene: TRBV5-1; abundance: NA; j_gene: TRBJ2-5; CDR3aa: CASSLGTSGPQETQYF; CDR3nt: TGCGCCAGCAGCTTGGGGACTAGCGGTCCTCAAGAGACCCAGTACTTC
d_gene: TRBD1; v_gene: TRBV6-1; abundance: NA; j_gene: TRBJ1-1; CDR3aa: CASSRGQENTEAFF; CDR3nt: TGTGCCAGCAGTAGGGGACAGGAGAACACTGAAGCTTTCTTT
d_gene: NA; v_gene: TRBV14; abundance: NA; j_gene: TRBJ1-1; CDR3aa: CASSQLSGEGTEAFF; CDR3nt: TGTGCCAGCAGCCAATTGTCGGGGGAAGGGACTGAAGCTTTCTTT
d_gene: TRBD2; v_gene: TRBV18; abundance: NA; j_gene: TRBJ2-2; CDR3aa: CASSPLRREGRTGELFF; CDR3nt: TGTGCCAGCTCACCGCTCAGGCGGGAGGGCCGGACCGGGGAGCTGTTTTTT
d_gene: TRBD2; v_gene: TRBV7-9; abundance: NA; j_gene: TRBJ2-1; CDR3aa: CASSPSLPTKRGRPNEQFF; CDR3nt: TGTGCCAGCAGCCCAAGCTTGCCTACCAAGCGGGGTCGTCCAAATGAGCAGTTCTTC
d_gene: TRBD2; v_gene: TRBV18; abundance: NA; j_gene: TRBJ2-1; CDR3aa: CASSPPGLAGSYNEQFF; CDR3nt: TGTGCCAGCTCACCACCGGGACTAGCGGGGAGTTACAATGAGCAGTTCTTC
d_gene: NA; v_gene: TRBV2; abundance: NA; j_gene: TRBJ1-1; CDR3aa: CASSARGEAEAFF; CDR3nt: TGTGCCAGCAGTGCACGGGGGGAAGCTGAAGCTTTCTTT
d_gene: TRBD2; v_gene: TRBV6-5; abundance: NA; j_gene: TRBJ2-7; CDR3aa: CASSLSGSVPDQYF; CDR3nt: TGTGCCAGCAGTCTTAGCGGGAGCGTTCCCGACCAGTACTTC
d_gene: NA; v_gene: TRBV10-1; abundance: NA; j_gene: TRBJ1-4; CDR3aa: CASSRGLGEKLFF; CDR3nt: TGCGCCAGCAGTAGGGGACTGGGTGAAAAACTGTTTTTT
d_gene: NA; v_gene: TRBV7-2; abundance: NA; j_gene: TRBJ2-7; CDR3aa: CASKPGGPSSYEQYF; CDR3nt: TGTGCCAGTAAACCCGGGGGGCCTAGCTCCTACGAGCAGTACTTC
d_gene: TRBD1; v_gene: TRBV7-6; abundance: NA; j_gene: TRBJ1-3; CDR3aa: CASSNRRDRGRNTIYF; CDR3nt: TGTGCCAGCAGCAACCGCCGGGACAGGGGCCGAAACACCATATATTTT